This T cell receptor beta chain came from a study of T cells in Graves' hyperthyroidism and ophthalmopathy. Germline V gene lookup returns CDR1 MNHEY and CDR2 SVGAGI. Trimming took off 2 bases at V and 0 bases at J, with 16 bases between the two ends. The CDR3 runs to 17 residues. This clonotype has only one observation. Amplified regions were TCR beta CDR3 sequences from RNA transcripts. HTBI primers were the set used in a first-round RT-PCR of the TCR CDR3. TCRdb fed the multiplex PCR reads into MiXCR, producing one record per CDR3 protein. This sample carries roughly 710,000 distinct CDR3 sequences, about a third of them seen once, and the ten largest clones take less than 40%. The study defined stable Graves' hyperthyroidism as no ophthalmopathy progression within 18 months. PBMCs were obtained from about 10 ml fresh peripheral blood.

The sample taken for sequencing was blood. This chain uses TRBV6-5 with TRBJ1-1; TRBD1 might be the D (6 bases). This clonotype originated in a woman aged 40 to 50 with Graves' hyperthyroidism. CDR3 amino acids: CASSYDRRNMMNTEAFF. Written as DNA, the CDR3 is TGTGCCAGCAGTTACGACAGGAGAAATATGATGAACACTGAAGCTTTCTTT.